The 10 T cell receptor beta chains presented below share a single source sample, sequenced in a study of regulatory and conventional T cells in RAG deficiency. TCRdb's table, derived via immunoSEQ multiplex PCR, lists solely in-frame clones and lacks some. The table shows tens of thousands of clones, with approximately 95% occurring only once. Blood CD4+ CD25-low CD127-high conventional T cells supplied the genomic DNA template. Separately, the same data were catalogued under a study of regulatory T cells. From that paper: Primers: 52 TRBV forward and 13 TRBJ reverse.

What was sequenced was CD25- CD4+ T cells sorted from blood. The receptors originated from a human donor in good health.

The chain's CDR3 is CASSITRNFNYGYTF. The CDR3 DNA sequence: TGTGCCAGTAGTATTACGAGGAATTTTAACTATGGCTACACCTTC. This chain links TRBV19 with TRBJ1-2; D is undetermined. Germline assignment: CDR1 LNHDA and CDR2 SQIVND (reference sequence). Trimming took off 3 bases at V and 1 base at J, with 12 bases between the two ends. The CDR3 spans 15 residues. The whole variable domain, filled in from reference TRBV19 and TRBJ1-2, reads DGGITQSPKYLFRKEGQNVTLSCEQNLNHDAMYWYRQDPGQGLRLIYYSQIVNDFQKGDIAEGYSVSREKKESFPLTVTSAQKNPTAFYLCASSITRNFNYGYTFGSGTRLTVV.

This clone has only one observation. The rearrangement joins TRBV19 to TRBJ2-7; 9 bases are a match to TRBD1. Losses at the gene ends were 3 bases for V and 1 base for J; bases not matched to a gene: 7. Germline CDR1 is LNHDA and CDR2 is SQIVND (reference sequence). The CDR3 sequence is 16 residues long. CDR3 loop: CASSIGTGKGSYEQYF. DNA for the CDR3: TGTGCCAGTAGTATTGGGACAGGGAAGGGATCCTACGAGCAGTACTTC.

The DNA of the CDR3 is TGTGCCAGTAGTCCTCGCGGAAGCTCCTACGAGCAGTACTTC. It encodes CASSPRGSSYEQYF. The J gene is TRBJ2-7, the V gene TRBV19; no firm D call. The V end was cut by 5 bases, the J end by 0 bases, with 11 bases between. Germline V gives CDR1 LNHDA, CDR2 SQIVND (reference sequence). There are 14 residues in the CDR3.

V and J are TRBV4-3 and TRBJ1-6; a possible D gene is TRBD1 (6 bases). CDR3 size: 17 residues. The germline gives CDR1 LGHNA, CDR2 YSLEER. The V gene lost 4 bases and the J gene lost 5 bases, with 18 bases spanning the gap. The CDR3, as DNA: TGCGCCAGCAGCCCCAGCCCGGAAGGGGGAAATAATTCACCCCTCCACTTT. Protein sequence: CASSPSPEGGNNSPLHF.

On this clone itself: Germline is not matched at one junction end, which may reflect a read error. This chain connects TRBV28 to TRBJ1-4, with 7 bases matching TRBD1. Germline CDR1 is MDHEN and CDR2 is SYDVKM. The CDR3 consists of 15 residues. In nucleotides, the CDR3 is TGTGCCAGCAGTGGGACGACAGGGTCTAATGAAGAACTGTTTTTT. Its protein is CASSGTTGSNEELFF.

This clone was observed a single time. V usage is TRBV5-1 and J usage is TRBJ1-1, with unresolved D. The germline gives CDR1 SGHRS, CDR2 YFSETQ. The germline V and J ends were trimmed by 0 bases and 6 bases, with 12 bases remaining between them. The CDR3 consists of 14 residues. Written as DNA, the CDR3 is TGCGCCAGCAGCTTGGGGAATGCGGGTGCTGAAGCTTTCTTT. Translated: CASSLGNAGAEAFF.

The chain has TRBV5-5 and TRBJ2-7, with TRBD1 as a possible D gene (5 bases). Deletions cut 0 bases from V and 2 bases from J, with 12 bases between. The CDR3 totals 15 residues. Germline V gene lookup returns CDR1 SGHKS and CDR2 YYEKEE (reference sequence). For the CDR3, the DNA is TGTGCCAGCAGCTTGGAAGGACACAACCCCTACGAGCAGTACTTC. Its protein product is CASSLEGHNPYEQYF.

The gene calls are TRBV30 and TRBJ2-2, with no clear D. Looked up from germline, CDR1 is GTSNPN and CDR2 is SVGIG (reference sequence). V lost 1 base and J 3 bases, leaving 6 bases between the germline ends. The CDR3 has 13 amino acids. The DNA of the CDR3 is TGTGCCTGGAGTGCCGACTACACCGGGGAGCTGTTTTTT. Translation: CAWSADYTGELFF.

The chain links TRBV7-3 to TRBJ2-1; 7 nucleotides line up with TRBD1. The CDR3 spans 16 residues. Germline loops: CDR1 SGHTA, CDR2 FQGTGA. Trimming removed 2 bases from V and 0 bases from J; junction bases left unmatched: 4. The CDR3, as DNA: TGTGCCAGCAGCTTAGCGCCAGGGGGCTCCTACAATGAGCAGTTCTTC. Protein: CASSLAPGGSYNEQFF.

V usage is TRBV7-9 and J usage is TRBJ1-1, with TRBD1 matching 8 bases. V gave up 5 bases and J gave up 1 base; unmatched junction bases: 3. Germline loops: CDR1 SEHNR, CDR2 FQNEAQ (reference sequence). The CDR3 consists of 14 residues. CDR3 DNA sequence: TGTGCCAGCAGCGACGGACAGGGGAACACTGAAGCTTTCTTT. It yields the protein CASSDGQGNTEAFF.